This T cell receptor (beta chain) was captured in a study of blood T cell repertoires in COVID-19. At the level of the study: Whether acute or convalescent, the COVID-19 samples came from the United States, Italy and Spain.

In the authors' methods: Amplified reference gene primers provided the basis for estimating nucleated cell counts. Sequencing was performed with immunoSEQ multiplex PCR; in TCRdb, only in-frame clones are kept and a portion is missing. The V and J calls and clone size come from that table; D and trimming were worked out from the DNA. The sample holds around 170,000 clones, about nine tenths seen once. Trimming cost V 7 bases and J 5 bases; bases outside gene matches: 9. The CDR3 covers 15 residues. From germline, CDR1 is SNHLY and CDR2 FYNNEI. V is TRBV2 and J is TRBJ1-5, with 9 positions matching TRBD1. This receptor was taken from a man in his sixties with acute or convalescent COVID-19. The sequenced sample was peripheral blood. CDR3 nucleotide sequence: TGTGCCAGCACCCGAGACGGGACAGGGTATCAGCCCCAGCATTTT. Protein product: CASTRDGTGYQPQHF.